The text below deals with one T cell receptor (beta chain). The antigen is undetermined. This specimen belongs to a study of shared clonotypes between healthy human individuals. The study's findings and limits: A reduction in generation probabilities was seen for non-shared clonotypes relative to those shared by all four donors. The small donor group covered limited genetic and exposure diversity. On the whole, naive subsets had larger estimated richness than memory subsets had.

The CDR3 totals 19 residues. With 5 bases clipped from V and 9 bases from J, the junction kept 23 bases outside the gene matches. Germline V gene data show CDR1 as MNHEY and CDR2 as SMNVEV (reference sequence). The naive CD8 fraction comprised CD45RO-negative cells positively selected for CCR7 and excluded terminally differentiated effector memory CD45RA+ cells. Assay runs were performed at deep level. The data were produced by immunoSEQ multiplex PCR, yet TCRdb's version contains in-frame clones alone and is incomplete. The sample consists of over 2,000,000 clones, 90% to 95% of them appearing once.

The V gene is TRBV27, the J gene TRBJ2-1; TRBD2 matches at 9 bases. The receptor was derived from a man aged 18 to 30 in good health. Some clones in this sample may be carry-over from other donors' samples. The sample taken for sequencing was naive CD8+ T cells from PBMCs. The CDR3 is CASSPHGGGWREGWFEQFF. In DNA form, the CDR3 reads TGTGCCAGCAGTCCCCACGGAGGGGGTTGGCGGGAGGGCTGGTTTGAGCAGTTCTTC.